These 28 T cell receptor beta chains originate from one sample sequenced in a study of cytomegalovirus exposure and HLA in healthy donors. The PCR made use of 60 Vbeta and 13 Jbeta primers. Only in-frame clones appear in the TCRdb table, and some are missing; sequencing was by immunoSEQ multiplex PCR. This listing includes approximately 79,000 clones. The sample was PBMCs. The source is a boy younger than 18 in good health and CMV-seronegative.

The chain's CDR3 is CASSQDGLDRGQVDGYTF. CDR3 DNA sequence: TGCGCCAGCAGCCAAGATGGATTGGACAGGGGGCAAGTCGATGGCTACACCTTC. The J gene is TRBJ1-2, the V gene TRBV4-1, with TRBD1 matching over 11 bases. The CDR3 has 18 residues. V dropped 0 bases and J dropped 6; count of bases not matched to a gene: 12. Germline CDR1 is MGHRA and CDR2 is YSYEKL.

The chain links TRBV4-2 to TRBJ2-5, with D unresolved. The end of the DNA fits TRBJ2-7 better, so the J call may be wrong. Germline V gene sequence: CDR1 LGHNA, CDR2 YNFKEQ. The CDR3 is 13 residues long. In nucleotides, the CDR3 is TGTGCCAGCAGCTCTCGTCAAGCGCTCGAGCAGTACTTC. It translates to CASSSRQALEQYF.

V is TRBV6-1 and J is TRBJ2-7; TRBD2 matches at 9 bases. The CDR3 sequence is 14 residues long. The J segment lost 6 bases and the V segment lost 2 bases, leaving 5 bases of the junction unmatched. Germline loops: CDR1 MNHNS, CDR2 SASEGT. The chain's CDR3 is CASSESGGHGEQYF. The DNA for the CDR3 is TGTGCCAGCAGTGAAAGCGGGGGGCACGGCGAGCAGTACTTC.

V is TRBV5-1 and J is TRBJ1-2; 8 nucleotides line up with TRBD1. Germline CDR1 SGHRS, CDR2 YFSETQ. This CDR3 contains 17 residues. The V and J ends lost 2 bases and 4 bases, in that order; junction bases with no gene match: 13. In DNA, the CDR3 is TGCGCCAGCAGCTTACTCCCGAATACAGGGGGAGGCTATGGCTACACCTTC. This encodes CASSLLPNTGGGYGYTF.

The chain is built from TRBV4-2 and TRBJ2-7; D gene unclear. Between the trimmed V and J ends, which lost 1 base and 2 bases, there was a span of 12 bases. Germline V gives CDR1 LGHNA, CDR2 YNFKEQ. This CDR3 contains 15 residues. The CDR3 DNA is TGTGCCAGCAGCCAAGGGCCCAATCCCCCCTACGAGCAGTACTTC. It translates to CASSQGPNPPYEQYF.

The chain links TRBV6-5 to TRBJ2-1; 8 bases map to TRBD2. The CDR3 runs 14 residues. Trimming cost V 6 bases and J 5 bases; bases outside gene matches: 6. CDR1 and CDR2 from the germline V gene are MNHEY and SVGAGI. For the CDR3, the DNA is TGTGCCAGCAGACAGGGACTAGTTGACAATGAGCAGTTCTTC. Translated: CASRQGLVDNEQFF.

V is TRBV13 and J is TRBJ2-1, with D perhaps matching TRBD2 (5 bases). Germline lookup yields CDR1 PRHDT and CDR2 FYEKMQ (reference sequence). The CDR3 extends over 12 amino acids. Trimming shortened V by 3 bases and J by 5 bases, and 5 bases separated the two germline ends. The CDR3 is CASSFSDNEQFF. For the CDR3, the DNA is TGTGCCAGCAGCTTTAGCGACAATGAGCAGTTCTTC.

The rearrangement joins TRBV5-1 to TRBJ2-2; D not resolved. The germline V gene has CDR1 SGHRS and CDR2 YFSETQ. The CDR3 loop spans 15 amino acids. V was cut by 2 bases and J by 5 bases, with 13 bases left in between. The CDR3 bases are TGCGCCAGCAGCTTCTCGACGGGTGAGACCGGGGAGCTGTTTTTT. This codes for CASSFSTGETGELFF.

The chain combines TRBV6-5 with TRBJ1-3; D possibly corresponds to TRBD1 (6 bases). V was clipped by 5 bases and J by 3 bases, with 14 bases between them. The length of the CDR3 is 15 residues. Germline V lookup: CDR1 MNHEY, CDR2 SVGAGI. The CDR3 sequence is CASSRGGQSGNTIYF. The DNA for the CDR3 is TGTGCCAGCAGTCGCGGAGGACAGAGTGGAAACACCATATATTTT.

J is TRBJ1-1 and V is TRBV6-5, with D uncertain. Trimming shortened V by 6 bases and J by 0 bases, and 11 bases separated the two germline ends. This CDR3 has 14 amino acids. Germline V CDR1 and CDR2: MNHEY, SVGAGI. The CDR3 bases are TGTGCCAGCAGACCCGGACTTATGAACACTGAAGCTTTCTTT. It specifies CASRPGLMNTEAFF.

The chain uses TRBV7-2 and TRBJ2-5; 10 bases agree with TRBD2. J lost 2 bases, V lost 6 bases, and 9 bases had no gene match. The CDR3 covers 16 residues. In germline, CDR1 is SGHTA, CDR2 FQGNSA. The CDR3 loop reads CASSSGLAASQETQYF. CDR3 sequence (DNA): TGTGCCAGCAGTTCCGGACTAGCGGCGTCGCAAGAGACCCAGTACTTC.

J is TRBJ2-1 and V is TRBV29-1, with D tentatively TRBD1 (6 bases). V was shortened by 7 bases and J by 5 bases, with 9 bases between the two germline ends. CDR3 size: 11 residues. Per germline, CDR1 SQVTM and CDR2 ANQGSEA. Here the CDR3 DNA reads TGCAGCGACCGACAGGACAATGAGCAGTTCTTC. Translation: CSDRQDNEQFF.

In DNA, the CDR3 is TGTGCCAGCAGTTTACGGGGGAGTGGGCATGAGCAGTTCTTC. Its protein is CASSLRGSGHEQFF. This sequence joins TRBV27 and TRBJ2-1; D is possibly TRBD2 (6 bases). The CDR3 has 14 residues. CDR1 and CDR2 (germline): MNHEY, SMNVEV (reference sequence). Trimming removed 2 bases from V and 8 bases from J, with 13 bases in between.

V usage is TRBV5-1 and J usage is TRBJ1-1; D unresolved. Germline values: CDR1 SGHRS, CDR2 YFSETQ. The CDR3 is made up of 13 amino acids. Trimming shortened V by 0 bases and J by 6 bases, and 9 bases separated the two germline ends. The DNA for the CDR3 is TGCGCCAGCAGCTTGGCCGGGGTTGCTGAAGCTTTCTTT. As protein: CASSLAGVAEAFF.

The chain is built from TRBV9 and TRBJ2-1, with D possibly being TRBD2 (5 bases). The CDR3 has 14 amino acids. The ends were cut back, 4 bases at V and 1 base at J, with 9 bases in the middle. Per germline, CDR1 SGDLS and CDR2 YYNGEE. CDR3 sequence (DNA): TGTGCCAGCAGCCCGACGGGATCCTACAATGAGCAGTTCTTC. Its protein product is CASSPTGSYNEQFF.

The gene calls are TRBV25-1 and TRBJ1-3, with TRBD1 matching 8 bases. Trimming at V came to 2 bases and at J to 4 bases, leaving 13 bases not matched to a gene. Germline V CDR1 and CDR2: MGHDK, SYGVNS. CDR3 size: 18 residues. CDR3 in amino acids: CASSEQGARSPLGNTIYF. The CDR3 DNA sequence: TGTGCCAGCAGTGAACAGGGGGCTCGGTCGCCACTGGGAAACACCATATATTTT.

The genes are TRBV30 and TRBJ2-3; TRBD1 aligns across 7 bases. The V gene's germline CDR1 is GTSNPN and CDR2 SVGIG (reference sequence). V lost 2 bases and J lost 12; bases outside the gene matches: 8. This CDR3 has 12 residues. The CDR3 here is CAWSLMTGSQYF. DNA of the CDR3: TGTGCCTGGAGTCTCATGACAGGGAGTCAGTATTTT.

The J gene is TRBJ1-2, the V gene TRBV4-1; D gene uncertain. The CDR3 covers 14 residues. In germline, CDR1 is MGHRA, CDR2 YSYEKL. V was pared by 2 bases and J by 2 bases, with 9 bases between. CDR3: CASSQHGRNYGYTF. The CDR3 DNA reads as TGCGCCAGCAGCCAACATGGGCGCAACTATGGCTACACCTTC.

V usage is TRBV5-4 and J usage is TRBJ1-6; tentatively, D is TRBD1 (6 bases). The germline V and J ends were trimmed by 0 bases and 6 bases, with 10 bases remaining between them. The CDR3 is made up of 15 amino acids. Germline V gene sequence: CDR1 SGHNT, CDR2 YYREEE (reference sequence). The CDR3: CASSLGQGFNSPLHF. CDR3 nucleotide sequence: TGTGCCAGCAGCTTGGGCCAGGGGTTTAATTCACCCCTCCACTTT. Drawing the rest from reference TRBV5-4 and TRBJ1-6, the complete variable domain is ETGVTQSPTHLIKTRGQQVTLRCSSQSGHNTVSWYQQALGQGPQFIFQYYREEENGRGNFPPRFSGLQFPNYSSELNVNALELDDSALYLCASSLGQGFNSPLHFGNGTRLTVT.

The V call is TRBV11-2, the J call TRBJ1-1; a possible D gene is TRBD1 (6 bases). V lost 5 bases and J lost 5, with 15 bases in between. Per germline, CDR1 SGHAT and CDR2 FQNNGV. There are 14 residues in the CDR3. CDR3: CASSPAQGKTEAFF. The CDR3 DNA reads TGTGCCAGCAGCCCAGCCCAGGGGAAGACTGAAGCTTTCTTT.

The chain couples TRBV2 to TRBJ1-1; D possibly corresponds to TRBD1 (5 bases). The V end was cut by 5 bases, the J end by 0 bases, with 10 bases between. CDR1 is SNHLY and CDR2 is FYNNEI in the germline V gene. The CDR3 sequence is 14 residues long. The CDR3 spells CASSRQSMNTEAFF. In nucleotides, the CDR3 is TGTGCCAGCAGTCGACAGAGCATGAACACTGAAGCTTTCTTT.

The chain couples TRBV10-3 to TRBJ2-7; 12 positions agree with TRBD1. The V gene's germline CDR1 is ENHRY and CDR2 SYGVKD. The CDR3 length is 15 residues. The ends lost 4 bases at V and 4 bases at J; junction bases unmatched: 5. The CDR3 DNA reads TGTGCCATCAGTGGGGGACAGGGGGCGCGTTACGAGCAGTACTTC. Amino acids: CAISGGQGARYEQYF.

This chain links TRBV14 with TRBJ2-5; 10 positions match TRBD2. The CDR3 sequence is 18 residues long. Germline assignment: CDR1 SGHDN and CDR2 FVKESK. The V segment lost 0 bases and the J segment 5 bases; nucleotides outside the gene matches: 12. This CDR3 is CASSQDVSGRAYGETQYF. CDR3 sequence (DNA): TGTGCCAGCAGCCAAGACGTGAGCGGGAGGGCCTATGGTGAGACCCAGTACTTC.

The chain is built from TRBV6-1 and TRBJ2-3; 7 bases match TRBD1. J was trimmed by 2 bases and V by 3 bases; bases with no gene match: 5. Germline V gene sequence: CDR1 MNHNS, CDR2 SASEGT. CDR3 length equals 15 residues. The CDR3 sequence is CASSDRDRYTDTQYF. DNA of the CDR3: TGTGCCAGCAGTGACCGGGACAGATACACAGATACGCAGTATTTT.

V usage is TRBV10-3 and J usage is TRBJ1-1, with TRBD1 matching over 9 bases. Trimming removed 2 bases from V and 6 bases from J; junction bases left unmatched: 7. Germline CDR1 reads ENHRY; CDR2 reads SYGVKD. The CDR3 runs 15 residues. The CDR3 region has the DNA TGTGCCATCAGTGAGGCGGGACAGGGAAGGGCTGAAGCTTTCTTT. This encodes CAISEAGQGRAEAFF.

V usage is TRBV5-1 and J usage is TRBJ1-1, with D perhaps TRBD1 (5 bases). Deletions cut 5 bases from V and 1 base from J, with 6 bases between. Germline V gene sequence: CDR1 SGHRS, CDR2 YFSETQ. This CDR3 has 12 amino acids. The DNA for the CDR3 is TGCGCCAGCAGTACAGGGAACACTGAAGCTTTCTTT. Protein: CASSTGNTEAFF.

This rearrangement joins TRBV7-2 to TRBJ2-7, with D tentatively TRBD2 (6 bases). Germline V gives CDR1 SGHTA, CDR2 FQGNSA. V was pared by 1 base and J by 3 bases, with 10 bases between. CDR3 length: 14 amino acids. The CDR3 sequence is CASSLELAIYEQYF. CDR3 DNA: TGTGCCAGCAGCTTAGAACTAGCAATCTACGAGCAGTACTTC.

The gene calls are TRBV4-3 and TRBJ2-7; D is perhaps TRBD2 (5 bases). V dropped 0 bases and J dropped 4 bases, with 10 bases sitting between them. This CDR3 contains 14 residues. Germline values: CDR1 LGHNA, CDR2 YSLEER. CDR3 amino acids: CASSQDYGIYEQYF. The CDR3 coding sequence is TGCGCCAGCAGCCAAGATTACGGGATTTACGAGCAGTACTTC.